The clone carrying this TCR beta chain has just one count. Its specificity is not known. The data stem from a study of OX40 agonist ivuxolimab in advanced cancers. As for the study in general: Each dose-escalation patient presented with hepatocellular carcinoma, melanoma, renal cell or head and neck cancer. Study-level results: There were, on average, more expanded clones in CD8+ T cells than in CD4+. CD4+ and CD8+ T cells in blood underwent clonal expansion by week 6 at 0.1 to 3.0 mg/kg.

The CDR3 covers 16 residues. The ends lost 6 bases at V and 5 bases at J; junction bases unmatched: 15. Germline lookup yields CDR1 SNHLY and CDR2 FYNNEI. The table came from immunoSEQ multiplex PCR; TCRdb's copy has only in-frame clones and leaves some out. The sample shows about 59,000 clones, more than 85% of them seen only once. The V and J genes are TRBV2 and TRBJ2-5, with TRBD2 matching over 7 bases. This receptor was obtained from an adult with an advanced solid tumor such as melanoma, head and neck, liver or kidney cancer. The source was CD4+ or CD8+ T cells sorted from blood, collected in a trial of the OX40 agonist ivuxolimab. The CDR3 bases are TGTGCCAGCAGACCCCTCGCGGGGGAACTCCGGGAGACCCAGTACTTC. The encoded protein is CASRPLAGELRETQYF.